Listed below are T cell receptor beta chains from one sample, sequenced in a study of multiple sclerosis patients with progressive multifocal leukoencephalopathy. Using immunoSEQ multiplex PCR, the repertoire was profiled, and TCRdb retains in-frame clones only, with some absent. The data hold around 28,000 clones, with approximately 90% observed a single time. Sequenced material: PBMCs. The receptors here all came from a human donor with multiple sclerosis. Both conserved end residues are trimmed from each CDR3. D genes are given only for firm matches.

v_call: TRBV12-2; d_call: NA; j_call: TRBJ2-1; cdr3_aa: ASRFYNEQF
v_call: TRBV6-5; d_call: NA; j_call: TRBJ2-7; cdr3_aa: ASIPRDNSYEQY
v_call: TRBV7-3; d_call: TRBD1; j_call: TRBJ1-1; cdr3_aa: ASRLMQGGVNTEAF
v_call: TRBV4-3; d_call: NA; j_call: TRBJ2-7; cdr3_aa: ASSQDYTSYEQY
v_call: TRBV9; d_call: NA; j_call: TRBJ1-1; cdr3_aa: ASSVAMTGRSEAF
v_call: TRBV20-1; d_call: TRBD1; j_call: TRBJ2-7; cdr3_aa: SASTGGEQY
v_call: TRBV5-1; d_call: NA; j_call: TRBJ2-1; cdr3_aa: ASSANTGLNEQF
v_call: TRBV18; d_call: NA; j_call: TRBJ1-1; cdr3_aa: ASSPPLINTEAF
v_call: TRBV9; d_call: NA; j_call: TRBJ2-2; cdr3_aa: ASSVGGELF
v_call: TRBV2; d_call: NA; j_call: TRBJ2-6; cdr3_aa: AVGPGDLSGANVLT
v_call: TRBV4-1; d_call: TRBD1; j_call: TRBJ2-2; cdr3_aa: ASSSYLSQGLGGELF
v_call: TRBV25-1; d_call: NA; j_call: TRBJ1-4; cdr3_aa: ASSVPGPASEKLF
v_call: TRBV4-3; d_call: NA; j_call: TRBJ2-6; cdr3_aa: ASSLAAQGGANVLT
v_call: TRBV4-1; d_call: NA; j_call: TRBJ1-3; cdr3_aa: ASSQQAAPGNTIY
v_call: TRBV6-5; d_call: NA; j_call: TRBJ1-5; cdr3_aa: ASSYAAGYNQPQH
v_call: TRBV15; d_call: NA; j_call: TRBJ2-7; cdr3_aa: ATSSLGGTYEQY
v_call: TRBV5-1; d_call: NA; j_call: TRBJ2-5; cdr3_aa: ASTGTSQETQY
v_call: TRBV18; d_call: NA; j_call: TRBJ2-1; cdr3_aa: ASSPTNEQF
v_call: TRBV7-9; d_call: NA; j_call: TRBJ1-2; cdr3_aa: ASSLQDNYGYT
v_call: TRBV21-1; d_call: NA; j_call: TRBJ2-7; cdr3_aa: ASSKSTGTSASNHRYEQY
v_call: TRBV5-4; d_call: TRBD1; j_call: TRBJ1-1; cdr3_aa: ASSLGGQANTEAF
v_call: TRBV29-1; d_call: TRBD2; j_call: TRBJ2-1; cdr3_aa: SVSIGDYLYNEQF
v_call: TRBV7-2; d_call: NA; j_call: TRBJ2-3; cdr3_aa: ASSSDVLGPTDTQY
v_call: TRBV18; d_call: NA; j_call: TRBJ1-1; cdr3_aa: ASSPKGSTEAF
v_call: TRBV18; d_call: NA; j_call: TRBJ2-3; cdr3_aa: ASSPGGTDTQY
v_call: TRBV7-9; d_call: NA; j_call: TRBJ1-1; cdr3_aa: ASSPISAEAF
v_call: TRBV6-5; d_call: TRBD1; j_call: TRBJ1-4; cdr3_aa: ASSYGGQGGEELF
v_call: TRBV19; d_call: TRBD1; j_call: TRBJ2-3; cdr3_aa: ASSLGQGILDTQY
v_call: TRBV27; d_call: NA; j_call: TRBJ2-5; cdr3_aa: ASSFNGRGETQY
v_call: TRBV15; d_call: NA; j_call: TRBJ1-4; cdr3_aa: ATSRDIGAPATNEKLF
v_call: TRBV2; d_call: NA; j_call: TRBJ2-4; cdr3_aa: ASSDWGDKNIQY
v_call: TRBV6-5; d_call: TRBD1; j_call: TRBJ2-5; cdr3_aa: ASRTGVGQETQY
v_call: TRBV7-8; d_call: NA; j_call: TRBJ1-5; cdr3_aa: ASSLFFGESQPQH
v_call: TRBV5-4; d_call: NA; j_call: TRBJ1-6; cdr3_aa: ASSSRQILSSYNSPLH
v_call: TRBV5-6; d_call: NA; j_call: TRBJ2-3; cdr3_aa: ASSWGYTDTQY
v_call: TRBV9; d_call: NA; j_call: TRBJ2-7; cdr3_aa: ASSSHPGTDSYEQY
v_call: TRBV18; d_call: NA; j_call: TRBJ2-1; cdr3_aa: ASSPQGYNEQF
v_call: TRBV2; d_call: TRBD2; j_call: TRBJ2-3; cdr3_aa: ASSGLAGGRTDTQY
v_call: TRBV11-2; d_call: NA; j_call: TRBJ2-6; cdr3_aa: ASSAPGRSSGANVLT
v_call: TRBV6-6; d_call: NA; j_call: TRBJ1-1; cdr3_aa: ASSRSGVVEAF
v_call: TRBV19; d_call: NA; j_call: TRBJ1-6; cdr3_aa: ASSIGAGRDSPLH
v_call: TRBV6-5; d_call: NA; j_call: TRBJ2-7; cdr3_aa: ASRQQDYASYEQY
v_call: TRBV18; d_call: NA; j_call: TRBJ1-3; cdr3_aa: ASSPAHSSGNTIY
v_call: TRBV6-4; d_call: NA; j_call: TRBJ2-2; cdr3_aa: ASSDSARVSTRTGELF
v_call: TRBV4-3; d_call: NA; j_call: TRBJ1-2; cdr3_aa: ASSQDWKNVGDYGYT
v_call: TRBV27; d_call: TRBD2; j_call: TRBJ2-7; cdr3_aa: ASSLSYGGGAGEQY
v_call: TRBV4-3; d_call: NA; j_call: TRBJ1-3; cdr3_aa: ASSQDRGGWNTIY
v_call: TRBV11-2; d_call: NA; j_call: TRBJ1-2; cdr3_aa: ASSSDLNYGYT
v_call: TRBV5-8; d_call: NA; j_call: TRBJ1-5; cdr3_aa: ASSWGPNGGNQPQH
v_call: TRBV7-9; d_call: TRBD1; j_call: TRBJ1-1; cdr3_aa: AAPAGGANTEAF
v_call: TRBV4-2; d_call: NA; j_call: TRBJ2-1; cdr3_aa: ASSPRDSSNEQF